This T cell receptor (beta chain) emerged from a study of blood T cell repertoires in COVID-19 (dated by TCRdb to 2018 to 2021). For context, the study as a whole: The collaborator samples originated in the United States, Italy and Spain and spanned the acute and convalescent phases of COVID-19. The dataset comprised deeply sampled blood TCRbeta repertoires from subjects exposed to, actively infected with, or recovered from COVID-19. The material from the prospective study consisted of cDNA or gDNA derived from T cells, B-cell-depleted T cells, or PBMCs. The repertoires were released in a freely available public database intended as a resource for research on the immune response to SARS-CoV-2. Sample metadata almost always included a de-identified subject ID, COVID-19 status, age in years and sex. Where available, HLA class I and class II types were taken from metadata supplied by the sample provider and were not determined by assay-based typing. The samples were drawn from two sources: the first 160 participants of the ongoing ImmuneRACE study, and 1,000 to 1,500 subjects contributed by 6 global collaborators.

The CDR3 starts with the cysteine, ends with the phenylalanine, and has 15 residues. The retained sequence is limited to the CDR3, 45 bases, with the frame set at the first base. The germline V gene (reference sequence) specifies LNHDA as CDR1 and SQIVND as CDR2. The germline ends are 9 bases apart after V is trimmed by 1 base and J by 1 base. Of note for this clone: The target of this receptor is not known. The record has no base qualities; no much larger clone is one base away.

Samples from volunteer blood donors who had recovered from COVID-19 were contributed by a second Seattle source. The collaborating institutions used their own protocols to collect whole blood in K2EDTA tubes. For TCRbeta analysis, collaborators shipped samples in one of three forms: frozen whole blood, isolated PBMCs, or DNA extracted from either of those sample types. What the research found in general, with its limitations: The amount of clinical and demographic metadata varied by source and participant and was provided uncurated.

TCRbeta CDR3 regions were amplified from genomic DNA using the immunoSEQ Assay, a bias-controlled multiplex PCR. The paper's data handling went like this. Nucleated cell counts per sample were estimated from amplification of reference gene primers within the assay. To quantify the absolute abundance of each unique TCRbeta CDR3 rearrangement, sequence reads were collapsed and filtered. For each sample, productive Simpson clonality was calculated as the square root of Simpson's diversity index across productive rearrangements. What TCRdb holds here is the immuneACCESS table cut down to in-frame rearrangements. Part of the clones is not present; checked against another copy, under half of the missing clones reflect an unresolved V gene, and the others are unexplained. V, J and clone size are those of that table, while D and trimming were read from the DNA. For this sample there are approximately 200,000 clones; about 86% appear just once. The ten most abundant clones make up about 2.9% of the sample.

The sequenced sample was peripheral blood. This TCR was sampled from a woman between 25 and 40 years old who had recovered from COVID-19. The chain links TRBV19 with TRBJ2-3; a tentative D call is TRBD1 (5 bases match). Here the CDR3 is given as CASSIGARGTDTQYF. Read as DNA, the sequence is TGTGCCAGTAGTATAGGAGCCAGGGGCACAGATACGCAGTATTTT.